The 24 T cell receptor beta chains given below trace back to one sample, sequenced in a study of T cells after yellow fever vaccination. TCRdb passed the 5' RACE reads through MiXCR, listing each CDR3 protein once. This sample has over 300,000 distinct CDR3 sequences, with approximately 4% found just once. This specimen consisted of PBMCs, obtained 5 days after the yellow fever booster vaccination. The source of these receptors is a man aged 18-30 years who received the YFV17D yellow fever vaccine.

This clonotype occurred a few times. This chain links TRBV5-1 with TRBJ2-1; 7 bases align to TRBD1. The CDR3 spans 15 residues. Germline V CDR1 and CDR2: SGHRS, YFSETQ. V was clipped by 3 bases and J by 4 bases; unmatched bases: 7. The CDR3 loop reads CASSYSGQLYNEQFF. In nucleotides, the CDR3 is TGCGCCAGCAGCTATTCGGGACAGCTTTACAATGAGCAGTTCTTC.

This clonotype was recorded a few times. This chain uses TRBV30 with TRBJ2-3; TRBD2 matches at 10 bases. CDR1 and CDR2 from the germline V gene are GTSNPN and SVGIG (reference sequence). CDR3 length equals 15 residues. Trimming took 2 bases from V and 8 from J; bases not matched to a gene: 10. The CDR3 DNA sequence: TGTGCCTGGAGTCCCCCCCCTATAGCGGGGGGTACGCAGTATTTT. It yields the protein CAWSPPPIAGGTQYF.

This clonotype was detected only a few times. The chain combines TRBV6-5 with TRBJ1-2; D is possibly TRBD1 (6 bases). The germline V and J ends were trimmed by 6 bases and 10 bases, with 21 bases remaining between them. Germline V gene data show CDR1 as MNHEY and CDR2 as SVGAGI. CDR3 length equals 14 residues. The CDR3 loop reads CASSLNRQDGVYTF. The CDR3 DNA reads TGTGCCAGCAGCCTTAACAGACAGGACGGTGTCTACACCTTC.

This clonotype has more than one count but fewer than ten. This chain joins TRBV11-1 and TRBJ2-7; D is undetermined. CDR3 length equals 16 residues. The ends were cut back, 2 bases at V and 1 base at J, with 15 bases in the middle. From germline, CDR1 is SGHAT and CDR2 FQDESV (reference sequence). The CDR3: CASSLSTSDPSYEQYF. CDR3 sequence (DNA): TGTGCCAGCAGCTTATCGACAAGCGACCCTTCCTACGAGCAGTACTTC.

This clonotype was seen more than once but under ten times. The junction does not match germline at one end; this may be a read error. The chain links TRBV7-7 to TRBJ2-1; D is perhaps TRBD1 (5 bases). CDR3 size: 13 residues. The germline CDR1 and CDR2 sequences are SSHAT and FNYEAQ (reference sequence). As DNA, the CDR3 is TGTGCTAGCAGTCCAGACAGAGATCAGGAGCAGTTCTTC. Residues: CASSPDRDQEQFF.

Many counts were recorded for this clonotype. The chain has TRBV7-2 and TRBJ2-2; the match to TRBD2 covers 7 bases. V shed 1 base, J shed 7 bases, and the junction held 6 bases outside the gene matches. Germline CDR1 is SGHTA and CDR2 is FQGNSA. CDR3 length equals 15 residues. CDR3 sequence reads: CASSLGRLAGGELFF. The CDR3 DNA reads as TGTGCCAGCAGCTTAGGCAGACTAGCCGGCGGGGAGCTGTTTTTT.

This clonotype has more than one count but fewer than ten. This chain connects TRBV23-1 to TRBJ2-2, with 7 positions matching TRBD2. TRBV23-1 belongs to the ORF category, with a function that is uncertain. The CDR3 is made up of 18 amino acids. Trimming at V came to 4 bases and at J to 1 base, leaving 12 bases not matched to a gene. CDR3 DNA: TGCGCCAGCAGTCGCAGTCCCTGGACTAGTGAGAACACCGGGGAGCTGTTTTTT. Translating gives CASSRSPWTSENTGELFF.

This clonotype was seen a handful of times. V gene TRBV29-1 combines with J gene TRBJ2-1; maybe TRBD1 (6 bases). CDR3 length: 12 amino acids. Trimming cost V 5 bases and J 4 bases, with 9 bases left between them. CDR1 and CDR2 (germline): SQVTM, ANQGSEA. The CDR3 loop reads CSVNTGYNEQFF. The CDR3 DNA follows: TGCAGCGTTAATACAGGGTACAATGAGCAGTTCTTC.

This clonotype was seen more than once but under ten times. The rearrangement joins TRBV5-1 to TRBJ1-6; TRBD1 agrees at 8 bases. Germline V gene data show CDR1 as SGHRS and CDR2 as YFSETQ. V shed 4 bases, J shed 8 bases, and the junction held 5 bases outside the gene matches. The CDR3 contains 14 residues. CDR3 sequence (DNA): TGCGCCAGCAGCCAGGACAGGGTGGATTCACCCCTCCACTTT. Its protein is CASSQDRVDSPLHF.

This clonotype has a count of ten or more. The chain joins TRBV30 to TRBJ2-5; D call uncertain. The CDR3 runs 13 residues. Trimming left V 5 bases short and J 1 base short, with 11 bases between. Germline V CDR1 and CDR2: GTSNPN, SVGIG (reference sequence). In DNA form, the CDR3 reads TGTGCCTGGGGCCCGATACCCCAAGAGACCCAGTACTTC. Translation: CAWGPIPQETQYF.

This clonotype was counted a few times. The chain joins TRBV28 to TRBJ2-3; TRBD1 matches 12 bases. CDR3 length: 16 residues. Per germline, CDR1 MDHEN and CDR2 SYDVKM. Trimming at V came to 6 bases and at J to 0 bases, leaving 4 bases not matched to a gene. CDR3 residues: CASSSGTGGSTDTQYF. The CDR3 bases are TGTGCCAGCAGCAGCGGGACAGGGGGCAGCACAGATACGCAGTATTTT.

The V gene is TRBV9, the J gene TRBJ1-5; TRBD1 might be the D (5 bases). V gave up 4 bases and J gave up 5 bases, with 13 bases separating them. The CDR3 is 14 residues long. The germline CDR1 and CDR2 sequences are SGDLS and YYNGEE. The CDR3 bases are TGTGCCAGCAGCTCCTGGGGCAGTTATCAGCCCCAGCATTTT. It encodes CASSSWGSYQPQHF.

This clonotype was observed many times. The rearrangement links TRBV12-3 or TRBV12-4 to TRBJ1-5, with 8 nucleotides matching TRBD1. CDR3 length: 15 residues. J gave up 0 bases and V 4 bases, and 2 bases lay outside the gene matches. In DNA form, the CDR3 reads TGTGCCAGCAGTTCGGACAGGGCTAGCAATCAGCCCCAGCATTTT. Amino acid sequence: CASSSDRASNQPQHF.

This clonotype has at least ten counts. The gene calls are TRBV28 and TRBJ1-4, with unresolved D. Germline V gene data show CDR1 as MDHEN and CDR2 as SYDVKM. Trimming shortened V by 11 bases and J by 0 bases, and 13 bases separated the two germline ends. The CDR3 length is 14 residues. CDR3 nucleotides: TGTGCCTACGGCAACGGCGCAACTAATGAAAAACTGTTTTTT. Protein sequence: CAYGNGATNEKLFF.

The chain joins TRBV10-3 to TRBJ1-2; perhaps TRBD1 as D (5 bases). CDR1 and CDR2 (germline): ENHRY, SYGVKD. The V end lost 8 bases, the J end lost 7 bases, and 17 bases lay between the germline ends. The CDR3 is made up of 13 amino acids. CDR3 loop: CAIGAGRSSGYTF. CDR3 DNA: TGTGCCATCGGGGCAGGGAGGAGCAGTGGCTACACCTTC.

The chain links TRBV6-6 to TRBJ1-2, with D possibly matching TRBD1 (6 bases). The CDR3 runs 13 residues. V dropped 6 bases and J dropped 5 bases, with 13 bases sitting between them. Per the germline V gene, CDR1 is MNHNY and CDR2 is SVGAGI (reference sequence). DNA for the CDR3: TGTGCCAGCAGACCTAGGGGGGATTATGGCTACACCTTC. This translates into CASRPRGDYGYTF.

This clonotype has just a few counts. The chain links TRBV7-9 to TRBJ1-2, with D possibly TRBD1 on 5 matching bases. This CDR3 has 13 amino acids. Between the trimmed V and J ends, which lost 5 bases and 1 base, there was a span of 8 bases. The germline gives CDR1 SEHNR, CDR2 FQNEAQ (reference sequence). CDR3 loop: CASSRGGNYGYTF. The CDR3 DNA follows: TGTGCCAGCAGCCGGGGCGGTAACTATGGCTACACCTTC.

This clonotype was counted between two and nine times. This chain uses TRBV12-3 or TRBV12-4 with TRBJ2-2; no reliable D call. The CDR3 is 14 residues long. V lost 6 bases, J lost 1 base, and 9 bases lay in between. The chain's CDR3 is CASSPAWNTGELFF. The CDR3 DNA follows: TGTGCCAGCAGCCCCGCCTGGAACACCGGGGAGCTGTTTTTT.

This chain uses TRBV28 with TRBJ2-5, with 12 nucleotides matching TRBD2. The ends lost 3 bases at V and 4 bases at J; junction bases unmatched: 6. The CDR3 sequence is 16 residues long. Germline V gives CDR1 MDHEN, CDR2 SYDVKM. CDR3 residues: CASSFLAGGPGETQYF. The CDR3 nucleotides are TGTGCCAGCAGTTTCCTAGCGGGGGGGCCCGGAGAGACCCAGTACTTC.

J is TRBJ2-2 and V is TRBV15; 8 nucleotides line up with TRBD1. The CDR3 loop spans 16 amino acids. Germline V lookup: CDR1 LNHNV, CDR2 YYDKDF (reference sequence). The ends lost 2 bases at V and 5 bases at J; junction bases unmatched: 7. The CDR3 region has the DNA TGTGCCACCAGCAGATCAGGGGGCGCAGGGACCGGGGAGCTGTTTTTT. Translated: CATSRSGGAGTGELFF.

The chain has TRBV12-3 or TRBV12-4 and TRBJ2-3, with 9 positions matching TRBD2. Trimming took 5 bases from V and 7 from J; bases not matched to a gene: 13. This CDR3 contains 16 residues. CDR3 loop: CASSPMRGGGANTQYF. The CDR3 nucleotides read TGTGCCAGCAGTCCCATGAGGGGCGGGGGGGCCAATACGCAGTATTTT.

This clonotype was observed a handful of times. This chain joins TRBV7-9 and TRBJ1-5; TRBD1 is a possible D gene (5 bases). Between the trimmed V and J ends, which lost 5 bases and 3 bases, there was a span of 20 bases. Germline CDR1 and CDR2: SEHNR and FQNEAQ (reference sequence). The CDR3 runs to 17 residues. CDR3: CASSLGLGTANNQPQHF. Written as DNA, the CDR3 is TGTGCCAGCAGCCTGGGGCTCGGGACGGCTAACAATCAGCCCCAGCATTTT.

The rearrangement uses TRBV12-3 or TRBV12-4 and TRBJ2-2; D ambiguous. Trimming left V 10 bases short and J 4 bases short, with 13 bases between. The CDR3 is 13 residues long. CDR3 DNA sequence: TGTGCCACAGCGAACCGCGGCACCGGGGAGCTGTTTTTT. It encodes CATANRGTGELFF.

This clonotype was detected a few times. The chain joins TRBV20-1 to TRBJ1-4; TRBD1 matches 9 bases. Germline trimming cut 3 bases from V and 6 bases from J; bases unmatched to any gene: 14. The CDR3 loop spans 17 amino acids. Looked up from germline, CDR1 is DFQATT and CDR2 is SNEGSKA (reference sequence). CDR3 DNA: TGCAGTGCTAGGGCGGGGACAGGGAATGTGGATGATGAAAAACTGTTTTTT. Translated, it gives CSARAGTGNVDDEKLFF.